Listed below are T cell receptor beta chains from one sample, sequenced in a study of blood T cell repertoires in COVID-19. The protocol was immunoSEQ multiplex PCR, while the TCRdb copy is restricted to in-frame clones and leaves out a portion. The sample has 180,000 or so clones; 75% to 90% are singletons. Material for sequencing was PBMCs or T cells enriched from blood (not recorded which). These receptors all stem from a woman aged 40-49 years with acute COVID-19. Both conserved end residues are part of each CDR3. A D gene is named only where the DNA matches it firmly. The size entry is marked missing in some rows and otherwise reads once, few, many or a size class.

v_gene	d_gene	j_gene	abundance	CDR3aa	CDR3nt
TRBV7-6	TRBD1	TRBJ2-3	-	CASSSGDSLPDTQYF	TGTGCCAGTTCTTCCGGGGACAGCTTACCAGATACGCAGTATTTT
TRBV29-1	TRBD2	TRBJ2-1	once	CSVALAGDYYNEQFF	TGCAGCGTTGCCCTAGCGGGAGACTACTACAATGAGCAGTTCTTC
TRBV18	TRBD2	TRBJ2-7	-	CASSPQASGMSYEQYF	TGTGCCAGCTCACCACAAGCTAGCGGGATGTCCTACGAGCAGTACTTC
TRBV16	TRBD1	TRBJ1-1	-	CASSHRGRGDTEAFF	TGTGCCAGCAGCCACAGGGGGCGCGGGGACACTGAAGCTTTCTTT
TRBV19	TRBD2	TRBJ2-1	-	CASSPWTSGGGNEQFF	TGTGCCAGTAGTCCATGGACTAGCGGGGGGGGCAACGAGCAGTTCTTC
TRBV19	-	TRBJ2-1	-	CASSMLQHNEQFF	TGTGCCAGTAGTATGTTACAGCACAATGAGCAGTTCTTC
TRBV11-2	-	TRBJ1-1	-	CASSLRGGTEAFF	TGTGCCAGCAGCTTACGGGGGGGCACTGAAGCTTTCTTT
TRBV27	TRBD1	TRBJ2-7	once	CASSYLSDRTYEQYF	TGTGCCAGCAGTTACTTATCGGACAGGACCTACGAGCAGTACTTC
TRBV28	TRBD1	TRBJ1-2	-	CASSSSGTGTGFEGYTF	TGTGCCAGCAGTTCCTCCGGGACAGGGACGGGTTTCGAAGGCTACACCTTC
TRBV5-1	-	TRBJ1-4	-	CASSLAQGTGEKLFF	TGCGCCAGCAGCTTGGCCCAGGGGACGGGGGAAAAACTGTTTTTT
TRBV6-5	TRBD1	TRBJ2-7	-	CASSSKQGISYEQYF	TGTGCCAGCAGTTCCAAACAGGGGATCTCCTACGAGCAGTACTTC
TRBV12-5	-	TRBJ1-5	-	CASGLVLGGDSNQPQHF	TGTGCTAGTGGTTTGGTACTCGGCGGGGATAGCAATCAGCCCCAGCATTTT
TRBV18	-	TRBJ1-4	-	CASSPAEANEKLFF	TGTGCCAGCTCACCGGCAGAAGCTAATGAAAAACTGTTTTTT
TRBV6-5	-	TRBJ2-7	-	CASINIRSSYEQYF	TGTGCCAGCATTAACATTAGGAGCTCCTACGAGCAGTACTTC